This T cell receptor (beta chain) was recovered during a study of blood T cell repertoires in COVID-19. Study in general: COVID-19 samples, acute and convalescent, were from the United States, Italy and Spain. Sample material is recorded as cDNA or gDNA derived from T cells, B-cell-depleted T cells, or PBMCs.

The CDR3 has 19 amino acids. Per germline, CDR1 MNHEY and CDR2 SMNVEV (reference sequence). Losses at the gene ends were 6 bases for V and 1 base for J; bases not matched to a gene: 14. As processed by the authors: Reference gene primer amplification gave estimated nucleated cell counts. Sequenced by immunoSEQ multiplex PCR; TCRdb stores in-frame clones only, minus some. V and J calls and clone size are as listed in that table; D and trimming were resolved from the DNA. The table includes a few hundred thousand clones, around nine tenths detected once. Sequencing was performed on peripheral blood. The sequence was obtained from a man over 45 with active or convalescent COVID-19. The rearrangement joins TRBV27 to TRBJ2-7, with TRBD2 matching over 14 bases. The CDR3 reads CASRLRLAGGPGRSYEQYF. CDR3 nucleotide sequence: TGTGCCAGCAGATTAAGACTAGCGGGAGGGCCCGGTAGATCCTACGAGCAGTACTTC.